This is a list of T cell receptor beta chains from one sample in a study of T-cell memory formation after mild COVID-19. TCRdb re-derived calls from the 5' RACE reads in MiXCR, one entry per CDR3 protein. The top ten hold 12% of the sample, which has approximately 450,000 distinct CDR3 sequences, 15% to 20% seen once. The sequenced sample was PBMCs or a T cell subset sorted from them (not recorded which). These receptors were obtained from an adult woman who had mild COVID-19 (a few samples of this study predate the infection). Cell type and time point are not known. Both conserved end residues are part of each CDR3. A D gene is named only where the DNA matches it firmly. The listing skips clone size in some rows; elsewhere it reads once, few, many or a size class.

>TRBV12-3/TRBV12-4|few|NA|TRBJ1-1
TGTGCCAGCAGCCTCGCAGGGTGGAACACTGAAGCTTTCTTT
CASSLAGWNTEAFF
>TRBV29-1|few|NA|TRBJ2-5
TGCAGCGTTGAGGAGGGGGCTTTTGCGGAGACCCAGTACTTC
CSVEEGAFAETQYF
>TRBV23-1|NA|TRBD2|TRBJ2-1
TGCGCCAGCAGAAGGGGAGCGGGGGGGCTCAATGAGCAGTTCTTC
CASRRGAGGLNEQFF
>TRBV24-1|NA|TRBD1|TRBJ1-2
TGTGCCACCAGTGACCCGGGACAGGGACCATATGGCTACACCTTC
CATSDPGQGPYGYTF
>TRBV20-1|few|NA|TRBJ1-5
TGCAGTGCTAATGAGGGTATAGGACAGCCCCAGCATTTT
CSANEGIGQPQHF
>TRBV12-3/TRBV12-4|many|NA|TRBJ2-6
TGTGCCAGCAGTTACAGGGCTGGGGCCAACGTCCTGACTTTC
CASSYRAGANVLTF
>TRBV7-9|NA|NA|TRBJ2-1
TGTGCCAGCAGTTTCGGGTCCGCTAGCAATAATGAGCAGTTCTTC
CASSFGSASNNEQFF
>TRBV9|few|NA|TRBJ2-7
TGTGCCAGCAGCGTAAAAACAGGGTCCCCCTACGAGCAGTACTTC
CASSVKTGSPYEQYF
>TRBV19|many|TRBD2|TRBJ2-1
TGTGCCAGTATGGTGACTAGCGGGGTGGGTCTTGAGCAGTTCTTC
CASMVTSGVGLEQFF
>TRBV6-5|few|NA|TRBJ2-3
TGTGCCAGCAGTTACTCGCCCCGGGGGAGAACAGATACGCAGTATTTT
CASSYSPRGRTDTQYF
>TRBV9|few|NA|TRBJ2-7
TGTGCCAGCAGCGTAGGGGAATTGGGCGAGCAGTACTTC
CASSVGELGEQYF
>TRBV7-2|NA|NA|TRBJ2-3
TGTGCCAGCAGCGTACGGGGATGGGGCACAGATACGCAGTATTTT
CASSVRGWGTDTQYF
>TRBV4-1|NA|NA|TRBJ1-2
TGCGCCAGCAGCCCCGCCAGGGGCTATGGCTACACCTTC
CASSPARGYGYTF
>TRBV5-1|few|TRBD1|TRBJ1-6
TGCGCCAGCAGCTTTTCGACAGGGGGCAACAGTAATTCACCCCTCCACTTT
CASSFSTGGNSNSPLHF
>TRBV12-3/TRBV12-4|few|TRBD2|TRBJ2-1
TGTGCCAGCAGTGACCTTAGACTAGCGGAGTTAGTTGATGAGCAGTTCTTC
CASSDLRLAELVDEQFF
>TRBV7-9|NA|NA|TRBJ2-7
TGTGCCAGCAGCCGCGGGGGCGGCGAGCAGTACTTC
CASSRGGGEQYF
>TRBV29-1|NA|NA|TRBJ2-5
TGCAGCGTTGGCTTAGGACTAAACCCTTGGGAGACCCAGTACTTC
CSVGLGLNPWETQYF
>TRBV20-1|NA|TRBD2|TRBJ2-1
TGCAGTGCTAGAGATCGGTTTAGCGGGAGAGGTAATGAGCAGTTCTTC
CSARDRFSGRGNEQFF
>TRBV7-8|NA|NA|TRBJ2-7
TGTGCCAGCAGCTTAGCAAGGCGCGGTGACGAGCAGTACTTC
CASSLARRGDEQYF
>TRBV5-1|NA|NA|TRBJ1-5
TGCGCCAGCAGCCCTATATCGGGGGCCTATCAGCCCCAGCATTTT
CASSPISGAYQPQHF
>TRBV18|NA|NA|TRBJ2-2
TGTGCCAGCTCACCACCAACGAACTTAGCCGGGGAGCTGTTTTTT
CASSPPTNLAGELFF
>TRBV13|many|NA|TRBJ1-5
TGTGCCAGCAGCTTAGGCAATAGCAATCAGCCCCAGCATTTT
CASSLGNSNQPQHF
>TRBV11-2|NA|TRBD1|TRBJ2-3
TGTGCCAGCAGGGATTGGACAGGGGGAATGACAGATACGCAGTATTTT
CASRDWTGGMTDTQYF
>TRBV6-2/TRBV6-3|few|NA|TRBJ1-2
TGTGCCAGCAGTTACTCTCAGGGAAACTATGGCTACACCTTC
CASSYSQGNYGYTF